These 9 T cell receptor beta chains share one sample of origin, sequenced in a study of naive and memory T cell subsets. Study-level results: Especially in CD8 cells, naive repertoires contained a few larger clonotypes, possibly CD45RA-re-expressing memory cells.

For these TCRs, the target antigens are not known. The beta constant-region primer was an equimolar mix of two oligonucleotides covering TRBC1 and TRBC2. Four rounds of PCR amplified the ligated cDNA using nested alpha and beta constant-region primers plus SP2. TCRdb called the UMI-ligation and nested PCR reads again in MiXCR, with one record for every CDR3 protein. The data contain approximately 100,000 distinct CDR3 sequences, roughly 14% of them singletons. The material sequenced was naive CD8+ T cells from blood. These receptor sequences come from a human donor in good health.

This clonotype was found many times. The gene calls are TRBV9 and TRBJ1-1, with a possible D match to TRBD1 (5 bases). Per germline, CDR1 SGDLS and CDR2 YYNGEE. Trimming took 2 bases from V and 8 from J, leaving 10 bases between them. There are 12 residues in the CDR3. In nucleotides, the CDR3 is TGTGCCAGCAGCGTCGCGGGGGGAGAAGCTTTCTTT. This translates into CASSVAGGEAFF.

The J gene is TRBJ1-5, the V gene TRBV28; 7 nucleotides align to TRBD1. This CDR3 comprises 15 residues. Germline assignment: CDR1 MDHEN and CDR2 SYDVKM. Germline trimming cut 5 bases from V and 2 bases from J; bases unmatched to any gene: 6. CDR3 in amino acids: CASSLIQGGNQPQHF. CDR3 coding DNA: TGTGCCAGCAGTCTAATTCAGGGGGGCAATCAGCCCCAGCATTTT.

Many counts were recorded for this clonotype. This chain joins TRBV28 and TRBJ2-5, with D tentatively TRBD2 (5 bases). Trimming shortened V by 8 bases and J by 1 base, and 14 bases separated the two germline ends. Germline loops: CDR1 MDHEN, CDR2 SYDVKM. The CDR3 has 14 residues. The CDR3 protein is CASYPTRAQETQYF. In DNA, the CDR3 is TGTGCCAGCTACCCAACGAGGGCCCAAGAGACCCAGTACTTC.

The table lists this clonotype with a few counts. The chain combines TRBV28 with TRBJ1-6; D is perhaps TRBD1 (5 bases). Trimming removed 6 bases from V and 4 bases from J, with 16 bases in between. CDR1 is MDHEN and CDR2 is SYDVKM in the germline V gene. The CDR3 runs to 16 residues. This chain's CDR3 is CASSQPRQSYNSPLHF. CDR3 coding DNA: TGTGCCAGCAGCCAACCGCGACAGAGTTATAATTCACCCCTCCACTTT.

This clonotype was detected only once. The V gene is TRBV7-9, the J gene TRBJ2-1, with 9 bases lining up with TRBD2. The germline CDR1 and CDR2 sequences are SEHNR and FQNEAQ (reference sequence). This CDR3 spans 17 amino acids. V lost 2 bases to trimming and J lost 3 bases; unmatched junction nucleotides: 8. Written as DNA, the CDR3 is TGTGCCAGCAGCTTAATGCTAGCGGGACCCGACTACAATGAGCAGTTCTTC. This encodes CASSLMLAGPDYNEQFF.

This clonotype was seen ten or more times. V is TRBV2 and J is TRBJ2-3; a possible D gene is TRBD1 (6 bases). Germline V lookup: CDR1 SNHLY, CDR2 FYNNEI. Trimming removed 11 bases at V and 0 bases at J, with 15 bases between. This CDR3 is 14 amino acids long. This CDR3 is CAQGSDSSTDTQYF. CDR3 in DNA: TGTGCCCAAGGATCGGACAGCAGCACAGATACGCAGTATTTT. The complete variable domain, with remaining parts taken from reference TRBV2 and TRBJ2-3, reads EPEVTQTPSHQVTQMGQEVILRCVPISNHLYFYWYRQILGQKVEFLVSFYNNEISEKSEIFDDQFSVERPDGSNFTLKIRSTKLEDSAMYFCAQGSDSSTDTQYFGPGTRLTVL.

The CDR3 protein is CASSWTGKGEQYF. The DNA for the CDR3 is TGTGCCAGCAGCTGGACAGGGAAGGGCGAGCAGTACTTC. The rearrangement links TRBV7-2 to TRBJ2-7; 8 nucleotides line up with TRBD1. CDR3 size: 13 residues. The germline V gene has CDR1 SGHTA and CDR2 FQGNSA. Losses at the gene ends were 4 bases for V and 6 bases for J; bases not matched to a gene: 5.

The table lists this clonotype with a count of one. One base away lies a much larger clone, so this may be a sequencing read error. The chain is built from TRBV11-2 and TRBJ1-1, with 7 bases aligning to TRBD1. V lost 5 bases and J lost 1; bases outside the gene matches: 7. Germline V lookup: CDR1 SGHAT, CDR2 FQNNGV. The CDR3 covers 15 residues. In nucleotides, the CDR3 is TGTGCCAGCAGCCCAAGACAGGGCAGGAACACTGAAGCTTTCTTT. Amino acids: CASSPRQGRNTEAFF.

This clonotype was recorded a few times. The gene calls are TRBV5-6 and TRBJ2-7; D call uncertain. Germline loops: CDR1 SGHDT, CDR2 YYEEEE. V lost 1 base and J 7 bases, leaving 6 bases between the germline ends. The CDR3 length is 11 residues. CDR3 sequence (DNA): TGTGCCAGCAGCTTGTTGGCAGAGCAGTACTTC. It encodes CASSLLAEQYF.